The clone carrying this T cell receptor beta chain was counted ten times or more. Its target is unknown. The junction departs from the called germline gene at one end, perhaps through a read error. This sample was taken from a study of response to subunit inactivated influenza vaccine. TCRdb fed the RT-PCR reads into MiXCR, producing one record per CDR3 protein. Here the sample spans 500,000 to 600,000 distinct CDR3 sequences, around 15% being singletons. The study, taken as a whole, reports: Every seasonal influenza vaccination brings in few new T cells, the authors suggested.

The CDR3 is made up of 12 amino acids. V gene TRBV12-3 or TRBV12-4 combines with J gene TRBJ1-5; 7 nucleotides agree with TRBD1. The sequence came from a man aged 45 to 65 who received an inactivated influenza vaccine. Source: PBMCs from blood, taken about 11 days after vaccination. CDR3 in DNA: TGTGCCAGCAGCTTAGGGGGCCAGCCCCAGCATTTT. This gives the protein CASSLGGQPQHF.